The clone carrying this T cell receptor (beta chain) has ten or more counts. Germline V lookup: CDR1 DFQATT, CDR2 SNEGSKA (reference sequence). V trimming: 4 bases; J trimming: 2 bases; junction bases outside the gene matches: 7. The CDR3 loop spans 16 amino acids. A second PCR of roughly 6 to 12 cycles used a sample-barcoded 5' primer and a J-beta primer mix. Unique molecular identifiers of 12 random nucleotides labeled each cDNA. One entry per CDR3 protein, called by TCRdb with MiXCR from the 5' RACE reads. The table records 900,000 to 950,000 distinct CDR3 sequences, 25% to 30% of them present only once. This sample stems from a study of blood T cells in healthy people across ages. The same data also contributed to another study, on T cells of mothers and their children. As reported in that work: Over 10 million reads per mother and some 2.9 million per child were obtained. Thymic selection shapes TCR recombination output in related pairs, and it does so similarly in unrelated pairs. Persisting microchimeric T cell clones went undetected.

The chain has TRBV20-1 and TRBJ2-6; 8 bases are shared with TRBD2. This clonotype was sampled from a woman aged 40 to 50 in good health. The specimen was blood. This CDR3 is CSATLRGGAGANVLTF. CDR3 nucleotides: TGCAGTGCTACTTTACGGGGGGGGGCTGGGGCCAACGTCCTGACTTTC.